This T cell receptor (beta chain) was sequenced for a study of blood T cell repertoires in COVID-19. As for the study in general: The United States, Italy and Spain provided the acute and convalescent COVID-19 samples. T cells, B-cell-depleted T cells, or PBMCs provided the cDNA or gDNA that served as material.

Original analysis: Amplification with reference gene primers provided the estimates of nucleated cell counts. TCRdb's table, derived via immunoSEQ multiplex PCR, lists solely in-frame clones and lacks some. Clone size and the V and J calls come from that table; the DNA yielded D and trimming. This sample has 250,000 to 300,000 clones; roughly 90% occur once, and the top ten carry around 2.1%. V shed 3 bases and J shed 0 bases, with 14 bases lying between them. Germline-derived CDR1 and CDR2 are SGHKS and YYEKEE (reference sequence). CDR3 length equals 16 residues. Material: peripheral blood. The sequence was collected from a man aged 45-65 years with acute or convalescent COVID-19. The chain uses TRBV5-5 and TRBJ2-3; perhaps TRBD1 as D (6 bases). For the CDR3, the DNA is TGTGCCAGCAGCTCTGCCTGGGGGCGAAGCACAGATACGCAGTATTTT. Translating it yields CASSSAWGRSTDTQYF.